This T cell receptor (beta chain) was identified in a study of T cell responses to AZD1222 COVID-19 vaccine. Pooling was applied to second doses at about 4 or about 12 weeks. Clones were read by immunoSEQ multiplex PCR, and TCRdb kept only the in-frame ones, dropping some. The sample records 180,000 or so clones, around 93% being singletons. V lost 6 bases and J lost 3; bases outside the gene matches: 7. Germline CDR1 MNHEY, CDR2 SVGAGI. The CDR3 has 15 amino acids. The chain employs TRBV6-5 and TRBJ1-4; 7 positions agree with TRBD1. The TCR originated in an adult who received the AZD1222 COVID-19 vaccine. The sequences come from peripheral blood, collected 28 days after the second AZD1222 dose. As DNA, the CDR3 is TGTGCCAGCAGAAAGGGGACAGCCTCTAATGAAAAACTGTTTTTT. Its protein product is CASRKGTASNEKLFF.